Below, 27 T cell receptor beta chains from the same sample are listed, as sequenced in a study of blood T cell repertoires in COVID-19 (dated by TCRdb to the early 2020s). To prepare the library, the immunoSEQ multiplex PCR assay was applied. TCRdb stores this immuneACCESS table with in-frame sequences only. Part of the clones is absent; in the studies checked, under half of the shortfall reflects unresolved V genes, and no reason is known for the rest. Present in this sample are 250,000 to 350,000 clones, roughly 86% of which were seen just once. About 7.8% of the sample rests with the top ten. Sequenced material: peripheral blood. The origin of the receptors is a woman in her 50s who had recovered from COVID-19.

The chain is built from TRBV13 and TRBJ2-1; D is possibly TRBD2 (6 bases). Trimming cost V 3 bases and J 1 base, with 10 bases left between them. Germline V gene sequence: CDR1 PRHDT, CDR2 FYEKMQ (reference sequence). The CDR3 spans 15 residues. The CDR3 DNA reads as TGTGCCAGCAGCTTGGGGGGTCGGTCCTACAATGAGCAGTTCTTC. This encodes CASSLGGRSYNEQFF.

This clone was detected only a few times. The J gene is TRBJ2-1, the V gene TRBV6-2 or TRBV6-3; D gene uncertain. CDR3 length: 13 residues. The germline V gene encodes CDR1 MNHEY and CDR2 SVGEGT. With 6 bases removed from V and 6 bases from J, the gap between germline ends came to 12 bases. CDR3 DNA sequence: TGTGCCAGCAGGCCTCGAATTAGCAATGAGCAGTTCTTC. This translates into CASRPRISNEQFF.

The CDR3 is CASSKAAAQEAFF. The DNA of the CDR3 is TGTGCCAGCAGTAAGGCAGCGGCGCAGGAAGCTTTCTTT. The rearrangement joins TRBV12-3 or TRBV12-4 to TRBJ1-1; D ambiguous. The ends were cut back, 5 bases at V and 8 bases at J, with 15 bases in the middle. The CDR3 spans 13 residues.

CDR3 in amino acids: CASSLLAGVRDEQFF. The CDR3 nucleotides read TGTGCCAGCAGTCTACTAGCGGGGGTGAGGGATGAGCAGTTCTTC. The chain recombines TRBV6-1 with TRBJ2-1; 11 bases match TRBD2. There are 15 residues in the CDR3. Germline V gene sequence: CDR1 MNHNS, CDR2 SASEGT. Trimming cost V 5 bases and J 8 bases; bases outside gene matches: 8.

The V gene is TRBV6-2 or TRBV6-3, the J gene TRBJ2-7; D is possibly TRBD2 (6 bases). Germline lookup yields CDR1 MNHEY and CDR2 SVGEGT. The CDR3 length is 15 residues. Trimming removed 1 base from V and 1 base from J, with 11 bases in between. The CDR3 nucleotides read TGTGCCAGCAGTTACTTCGCGGGACCTTCCTACGAGCAGTACTTC. This encodes CASSYFAGPSYEQYF.

CDR3 sequence reads: CAWSDGGPRRGQPQHF. The CDR3 nucleotides read TGTGCCTGGAGTGACGGCGGACCTCGGAGGGGTCAGCCCCAGCATTTT. The rearrangement links TRBV30 to TRBJ1-5; D may be TRBD1 (5 bases). The CDR3 runs to 16 residues. CDR1 and CDR2 (germline): GTSNPN, SVGIG (reference sequence). V lost 1 base, J lost 6 bases, and 19 bases lay in between.

This clone turned up a few times. The chain carries TRBV7-2 and TRBJ2-7; the match to TRBD2 covers 7 bases. Germline V gives CDR1 SGHTA, CDR2 FQGNSA. CDR3 size: 16 residues. The junction had 11 bases not matched to a gene; V was cut back by 6 bases and J by 0 bases. The CDR3 nucleotides read TGTGCCAGCAGTCCTCCCGGGAGGCGGGACTCCTACGAGCAGTACTTC. Protein: CASSPPGRRDSYEQYF.

A word on this clone: One end of the junction fails to match germline, which may point to a read error. The rearrangement links TRBV28 to TRBJ1-6; D might be TRBD1 (5 bases). The CDR3 extends over 14 amino acids. In germline, CDR1 is MDHEN, CDR2 SYDVKM. CDR3 protein: CASSFPRGGSPPHF. CDR3 sequence (DNA): TGTGCCAGCAGTTTTCCTAGGGGAGGTTCACCCCCCCACTTT.

The rearrangement links TRBV6-4 to TRBJ2-3, with D perhaps matching TRBD2 (6 bases). The CDR3 is made up of 15 amino acids. The V and J ends lost 0 bases and 2 bases respectively, with 9 bases between them. In germline, CDR1 is MRHNA, CDR2 SNTAGT. The CDR3 DNA follows: TGTGCCAGCAGTGACTCGTCGGGAGCCACAGATACGCAGTATTTT. It is translated as CASSDSSGATDTQYF.

This sequence joins TRBV13 and TRBJ1-3, with a possible D match to TRBD1 (6 bases). CDR3 length: 15 amino acids. V lost 5 bases, J lost 0 bases, and 11 bases lay in between. Germline CDR1 reads PRHDT; CDR2 reads FYEKMQ (reference sequence). The CDR3 is CASSAGAASGNTIYF. The CDR3 region has the DNA TGTGCCAGCAGCGCGGGGGCAGCCTCTGGAAACACCATATATTTT.

V usage is TRBV4-2 and J usage is TRBJ1-4, with TRBD1 matching 7 bases. CDR1 LGHNA and CDR2 YNFKEQ come from the germline V gene. CDR3 size: 16 residues. Unmatched junction bases numbered 4, after V lost 0 bases and J lost 3 bases. CDR3 nucleotide sequence: TGTGCCAGCAGCCAAGAAATCCAGGGGGCTAATGAAAAACTGTTTTTT. It is translated as CASSQEIQGANEKLFF.

The genes are TRBV9 and TRBJ1-6, with D hard to call. The CDR3 is 15 amino acids. V was clipped by 0 bases and J by 0 bases, with 4 bases between them. In germline, CDR1 is SGDLS, CDR2 YYNGEE. Here the CDR3 reads CASSVAGSYNSPLHF. The CDR3 DNA reads TGTGCCAGCAGCGTAGCGGGCTCCTATAATTCACCCCTCCACTTT.

This clone was seen just once. The chain joins TRBV5-6 to TRBJ1-2; D uncertain. The CDR3 contains 11 residues. CDR1 SGHDT and CDR2 YYEEEE come from the germline V gene. Trimming stripped 1 base from V and 7 bases from J, with 5 bases between. The CDR3 DNA reads TGTGCCAGCAGCTTGCTCGGTGGCTACACCTTC. Its protein is CASSLLGGYTF.

The chain is built from TRBV5-4 and TRBJ1-1; 8 positions agree with TRBD1. Germline lookup yields CDR1 SGHNT and CDR2 YYREEE (reference sequence). The CDR3 spans 14 residues. The J segment lost 5 bases and the V segment lost 2 bases, leaving 5 bases of the junction unmatched. CDR3 DNA sequence: TGTGCCAGCAGCTTACAGGGGGTTCGAACTGAAGCTTTCTTT. Amino acids: CASSLQGVRTEAFF. Combining the CDR3 with reference TRBV5-4 and TRBJ1-1 gives the whole variable domain ETGVTQSPTHLIKTRGQQVTLRCSSQSGHNTVSWYQQALGQGPQFIFQYYREEENGRGNFPPRFSGLQFPNYSSELNVNALELDDSALYLCASSLQGVRTEAFFGQGTRLTVV.

The V gene is TRBV3-1 (or the pseudogene TRBV3-2), the J gene TRBJ2-5; 13 bases match TRBD2. The CDR3 spans 14 residues. Germline CDR1 and CDR2: LGHDT and YNNKEL (reference sequence). V was pared by 4 bases and J by 5 bases, with 1 base of the junction left unmatched. CDR3 in amino acids: CASSPTSGGETQYF. The CDR3 DNA is TGTGCCAGCAGCCCGACTAGCGGGGGGGAGACCCAGTACTTC.

This clone was observed a single time. This chain joins TRBV6-5 and TRBJ2-7; 9 nucleotides align to TRBD2. V lost 6 bases and J lost 6; bases outside the gene matches: 6. The CDR3 length is 13 residues. The germline V gene encodes CDR1 MNHEY and CDR2 SVGAGI. The CDR3 protein is CASSGAGGREQYF. The CDR3 DNA sequence: TGTGCCAGCAGCGGGGCGGGAGGGCGCGAGCAGTACTTC.

The chain recombines TRBV5-1 with TRBJ2-5; D may be TRBD2 (5 bases). The germline V gene has CDR1 SGHRS and CDR2 YFSETQ. V was trimmed by 2 bases and J by 5 bases, leaving 10 bases between them. CDR3 length: 13 residues. CDR3 in amino acids: CASSFTSAETQYF. The CDR3 nucleotides are TGCGCCAGCAGCTTCACTAGTGCCGAGACCCAGTACTTC.

The genes are TRBV19 and TRBJ2-3; 7 bases are shared with TRBD1. The CDR3 sequence is 12 residues long. The germline V gene encodes CDR1 LNHDA and CDR2 SQIVND (reference sequence). With 4 bases clipped from V and 5 bases from J, the junction kept 0 bases outside the gene matches. CDR3: CASSTGGDTQYF. CDR3 nucleotide sequence: TGTGCCAGTAGTACAGGGGGAGATACGCAGTATTTT.

On this clone: Other DNA sequences in this specimen translate into the identical CDR3. The chain employs TRBV5-1 and TRBJ2-3; D is possibly TRBD1 (5 bases). The CDR3 loop spans 14 amino acids. Germline CDR1 reads SGHRS; CDR2 reads YFSETQ. Trimming stripped 1 base from V and 2 bases from J, with 8 bases between. Written as DNA, the CDR3 is TGCGCCAGCAGCTTGCAGGGTTTCACAGATACGCAGTATTTT. This translates into CASSLQGFTDTQYF. Combining the CDR3 with reference TRBV5-1 and TRBJ2-3 gives the whole variable domain KAGVTQTPRYLIKTRGQQVTLSCSPISGHRSVSWYQQTPGQGLQFLFEYFSETQRNKGNFPGRFSGRQFSNSRSEMNVSTLELGDSALYLCASSLQGFTDTQYFGPGTRLTVL.

The gene calls are TRBV6-2 or TRBV6-3 and TRBJ2-3; 8 bases line up with TRBD2. Germline V gene lookup returns CDR1 MNHEY and CDR2 SVGEGT. CDR3 length: 16 amino acids. With 4 bases clipped from V and 4 bases from J, the junction kept 10 bases outside the gene matches. CDR3 protein: CASSSVGGADSDTQYF. The DNA for the CDR3 is TGTGCCAGCAGTTCAGTCGGGGGGGCTGATTCAGATACGCAGTATTTT.

This clone was detected only a few times. The rearrangement uses TRBV7-7 and TRBJ2-1, with TRBD2 matching over 7 bases. The V segment lost 5 bases and the J segment 7 bases; nucleotides outside the gene matches: 11. The CDR3 is 15 residues long. The V gene's germline CDR1 is SSHAT and CDR2 FNYEAQ (reference sequence). CDR3: CASSPTIGGSNEQFF. The CDR3 nucleotides read TGTGCCAGCAGCCCGACTATCGGGGGGTCAAATGAGCAGTTCTTC.

This chain connects TRBV2 to TRBJ1-2; 7 bases agree with TRBD1. Germline trimming cut 7 bases from V and 2 bases from J; bases unmatched to any gene: 16. The CDR3 extends over 17 amino acids. The germline CDR1 and CDR2 sequences are SNHLY and FYNNEI. The CDR3 DNA reads TGTGCCAGCACCGAGCCAGGGCAGGGGGACGCGAACTATGGCTACACCTTC. Amino acid sequence: CASTEPGQGDANYGYTF. The whole variable domain, remainder taken from reference TRBV2 and TRBJ1-2, is EPEVTQTPSHQVTQMGQEVILRCVPISNHLYFYWYRQILGQKVEFLVSFYNNEISEKSEIFDDQFSVERPDGSNFTLKIRSTKLEDSAMYFCASTEPGQGDANYGYTFGSGTRLTVV.

This clone occurred a few times. The chain employs TRBV15 and TRBJ2-3; a possible D gene is TRBD2 (7 bases). This CDR3 is 15 amino acids long. V gave up 0 bases and J gave up 2 bases, with 9 bases separating them. Per the germline V gene, CDR1 is LNHNV and CDR2 is YYDKDF (reference sequence). CDR3 in amino acids: CATSREGGPTDTQYF. The CDR3 DNA reads TGTGCCACCAGCAGAGAGGGGGGGCCCACAGATACGCAGTATTTT. Based on the CDR3 plus reference TRBV15 and TRBJ2-3, the full variable domain is DAMVIQNPRYQVTQFGKPVTLSCSQTLNHNVMYWYQQKSSQAPKLLFHYYDKDFNNEADTPDNFQSRRPNTSFCFLDIRSPGLGDTAMYLCATSREGGPTDTQYFGPGTRLTVL.

The CDR3 nucleotides read TGCGCCAGCAGCTTGGAGTTAGCGGGAGGTGGGCACACGCAGTATTTT. It specifies CASSLELAGGGHTQYF. The chain is built from TRBV5-1 and TRBJ2-3; 10 positions agree with TRBD2. V was pared by 0 bases and J by 9 bases, with 10 bases of the junction left unmatched. The CDR3 is made up of 16 amino acids. Germline-derived CDR1 and CDR2 are SGHRS and YFSETQ.

The rearrangement uses TRBV28 and TRBJ1-1, with 8 bases that match TRBD1. V was clipped by 2 bases and J by 6 bases; unmatched bases: 14. The CDR3 runs 17 residues. Germline CDR1 reads MDHEN; CDR2 reads SYDVKM. For the CDR3, the DNA is TGTGCCAGCAGTTTAACCCCCCAGGACAGGGCTGGATCTGAAGCTTTCTTT. Translating it yields CASSLTPQDRAGSEAFF.

The V gene is TRBV5-1, the J gene TRBJ2-7; D gene uncertain. Germline CDR1 SGHRS, CDR2 YFSETQ. The ends were cut back, 0 bases at V and 1 base at J, with 8 bases in the middle. The CDR3 runs 14 residues. The CDR3 is CASSLAESSYEQYF. The DNA for the CDR3 is TGCGCCAGCAGCTTGGCCGAGTCGTCCTACGAGCAGTACTTC. The full variable domain, in which reference TRBV5-1 and TRBJ2-7 provide the parts outside the CDR3, is KAGVTQTPRYLIKTRGQQVTLSCSPISGHRSVSWYQQTPGQGLQFLFEYFSETQRNKGNFPGRFSGRQFSNSRSEMNVSTLELGDSALYLCASSLAESSYEQYFGPGTRLTVT.

This rearrangement joins TRBV30 to TRBJ1-5, with 8 bases aligning to TRBD1. CDR1 is GTSNPN, CDR2 SVGIG, per germline (reference sequence). This CDR3 has 13 amino acids. The V gene end was trimmed by 0 bases and the J gene end by 5 bases; junction bases not matched to a gene: 0. The CDR3 DNA reads as TGTGCCTGGAGTGTGACAGGGGATCAGCCCCAGCATTTT. This sequence encodes CAWSVTGDQPQHF.